This T cell receptor beta chain was identified in a study of T cell responses to AZD1222 COVID-19 vaccine (dated by TCRdb to the early 2020s). For the study in its entirety: TCR sequencing was performed for 230 to 250 trial participants, of whom roughly 200 were given two doses of AZD1222 and approximately 25 were given two doses of MenACWY control vaccine. Trial participants were enrolled by age into subgroups of 18-55, 56-69 and 70-plus years, and roughly 150, 30 and 60 TCR-sequenced participants, respectively, were included in these subgroups.

The study at large found these results: Participants were mostly white British, with more females than males. The authors suggested clonal diversity may have been underestimated. CD4 TCRs associated with the vaccine covered the entire spike protein, and the dominant responses were in regions 160-218 and 743-854. Spike-specific TCR breadth and depth rose significantly after two AZD1222 doses compared with day 0 and with MenACWY recipients. Reportedly, close to half of the unique spike-specific TCRs recognized epitopes lying outside the regions that are mutated in the B.1.351 and B.1.1.7 variants. Only a handful of AZD1222 recipients were SARS-CoV-2 seropositive at baseline, limiting conclusions about previously exposed vaccinees. The 56-69-year group was small, and its depth increase did not reach significance, likely because of low power. Because no day 14 peak-response samples were available, the repertoires could be characterized only after the peak T cell response.

For this clone: The antigen it binds to is not known. There are no base qualities to consult, and no much larger clone falls within one base.

The CDR3 regions of human TCRbeta chains were analyzed by immunosequencing. From the authors' description of their analysis: TCRs in the repertoires were compared against a reference library of SARS-CoV-2-specific TCRs that had been generated with the MIRA antigen-specificity platform. Breadth meant the fraction of unique TCRs that were SARS-CoV-2-associated, whereas depth meant the fraction of total T cells that were SARS-CoV-2-associated. Using the MIRA data, every spike-specific TCR was mapped to the spike region that the TCR reacted to and assigned to either a CD4 or a CD8 class. Log10-transformed breadth and depth values were compared by one-way ANOVA with Sidak's multiple comparisons tests. TCRdb mirrors the immuneACCESS table, restricted to in-frame sequences. Some clones are absent from its copies; in checked studies, under half trace to an unresolved V gene, and the reason for the others is unknown. V and J calls and clone size follow that table, whereas D and trimming were derived from the DNA. The sample table contains roughly 120,000 clones; only one count was recorded for approximately 92% of them. The ten largest clones represent 3.5% to 4.5% of the sample.

V has 7 bases trimmed and J has 6 bases trimmed; junction bases matching no gene number 18. The germline V gene provides CDR1 MDHEN and CDR2 SYDVKM. Its CDR3 holds 17 amino acids, cysteine through phenylalanine. Kept here is only the CDR3 DNA, which spans 51 bases and is read in frame from base 1. What the time point label conveys for this sample: about 28 days (+/-7) after the second vaccine dose. Per the publication, the treatment or condition label means: meningococcal conjugate vaccine given as trial control. The vaccinee samples were drawn from two UK trials, COV001 and COV002, one of which was a single-blind randomized controlled phase 2/3 trial testing AZD1222 (ChAdOx1 nCoV-19) in healthy adults. For TCRbeta chain sequencing, PBMC samples from trial participants were taken at day 0 and at day 28 after the second dose.

The specimen comprised peripheral blood, sampled 28 days after the second dose of the MenACWY control vaccine. Recombination joined TRBV28 with TRBJ1-2, with 9 junctional bases fitting TRBD1. The receptor comes from an adult who received the MenACWY meningococcal vaccine as a control. The CDR3 sequence is CASKTQGAQGFADGYTF. In nucleotides, the sequence is TGTGCCAGCAAAACACAGGGGGCGCAAGGGTTCGCGGATGGCTACACCTTC.